What follows is one T cell receptor (beta chain) and its context. Study processing details: Quantification of nucleated cells was approximated via reference gene primer amplification. Produced via immunoSEQ multiplex PCR; TCRdb's table is partial and in-frame only. For V, J and clone size, that table is used; D and trimming come from the DNA. The sample shows roughly 260,000 clones, 82% of them seen only once. This sample was included in a study of blood T cell repertoires in COVID-19. Deletions cut 7 bases from V and 1 base from J, with 15 bases between. CDR3 size: 14 residues. Germline values: CDR1 SGHRS, CDR2 YFSETQ.

Sequenced: peripheral blood. The TCR comes from a woman older than 75 with active or convalescent COVID-19. The chain joins TRBV5-1 to TRBJ2-7; tentative D call: TRBD2 (5 bases). CDR3 sequence reads: CASYTGPGSYEQYF. Here the CDR3 DNA reads TGCGCCAGCTATACCGGACCGGGGTCCTACGAGCAGTACTTC.